This TCR beta chain was recorded in a study of cytomegalovirus exposure and HLA in healthy donors. The germline gives CDR1 SNHLY, CDR2 FYNNEI. There are 14 residues in the CDR3. The trim removed 6 bases at V and 8 bases at J, leaving 7 bases unmatched. Nominally healthy donors provided the samples, though records likely missed some immune exposures. This clone is a singleton in its sample. 13 Jbeta primers and 60 Vbeta primers were used for the PCR. Method: immunoSEQ multiplex PCR; TCRdb's copy keeps in-frame clones and lacks some. The profile shows 150,000 to 200,000 clones, roughly four fifths of them singletons.

The sequence came from a man aged 18 to 29 in good health and CMV-seronegative. This rearrangement joins TRBV2 to TRBJ2-4, with 10 positions matching TRBD2. The sequencing input was PBMCs. The CDR3 DNA follows: TGTGCCAGCAGGAATAGCGGGGGGTTTGACATTCAGTACTTC. This encodes CASRNSGGFDIQYF. Based on the CDR3 plus reference TRBV2 and TRBJ2-4, the full variable domain is EPEVTQTPSHQVTQMGQEVILRCVPISNHLYFYWYRQILGQKVEFLVSFYNNEISEKSEIFDDQFSVERPDGSNFTLKIRSTKLEDSAMYFCASRNSGGFDIQYFGAGTRLSVL.